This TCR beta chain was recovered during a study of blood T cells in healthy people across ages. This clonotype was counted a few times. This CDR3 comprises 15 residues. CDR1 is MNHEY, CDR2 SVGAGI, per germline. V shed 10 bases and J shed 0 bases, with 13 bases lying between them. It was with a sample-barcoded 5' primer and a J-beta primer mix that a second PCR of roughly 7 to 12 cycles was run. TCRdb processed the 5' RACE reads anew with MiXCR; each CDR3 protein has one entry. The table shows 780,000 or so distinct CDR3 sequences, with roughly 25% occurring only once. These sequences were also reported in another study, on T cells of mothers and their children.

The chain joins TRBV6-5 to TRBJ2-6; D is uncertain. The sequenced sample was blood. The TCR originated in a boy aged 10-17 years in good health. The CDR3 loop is CATTYGHSGANVLTF. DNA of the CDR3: TGTGCCACCACCTATGGGCACTCTGGGGCCAACGTCCTGACTTTC.